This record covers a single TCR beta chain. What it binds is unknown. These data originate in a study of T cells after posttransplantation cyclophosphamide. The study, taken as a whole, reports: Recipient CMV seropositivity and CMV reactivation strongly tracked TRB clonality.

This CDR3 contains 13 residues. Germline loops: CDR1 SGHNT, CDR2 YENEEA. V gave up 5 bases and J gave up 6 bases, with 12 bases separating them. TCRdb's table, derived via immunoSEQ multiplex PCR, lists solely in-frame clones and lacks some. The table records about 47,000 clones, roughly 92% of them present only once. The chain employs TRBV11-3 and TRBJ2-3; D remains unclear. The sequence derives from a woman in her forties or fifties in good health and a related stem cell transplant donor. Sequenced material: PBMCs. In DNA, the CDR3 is TGTGCCAGCAGCCGGTTGGTCGGGGATACGCAGTATTTT. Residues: CASSRLVGDTQYF.